Presented here are 5 T cell receptor beta chains from one specimen sequenced in a study of blood T cell repertoires in COVID-19. Sequencing was performed with immunoSEQ multiplex PCR; in TCRdb, only in-frame clones are kept and a portion is missing. The sample lists under 250,000 clones; around four fifths were seen once. Sample: peripheral blood. These receptors all stem from a woman aged 55-69 years who had recovered from COVID-19.

This chain joins TRBV12-3 or TRBV12-4 and TRBJ2-7; 7 bases line up with TRBD1. There are 13 residues in the CDR3. The J segment lost 2 bases and the V segment lost 6 bases, leaving 4 bases of the junction unmatched. CDR3 sequence reads: CASRQTGAYEQYF. DNA of the CDR3: TGTGCCAGCAGGCAAACAGGGGCCTACGAGCAGTACTTC.

The chain links TRBV5-1 to TRBJ2-7, with 7 bases matching TRBD1. Trimming took 0 bases from V and 4 from J; bases not matched to a gene: 4. The CDR3 spans 14 residues. The germline V gene encodes CDR1 SGHRS and CDR2 YFSETQ. Written as DNA, the CDR3 is TGCGCCAGCAGCTTGGAAAGGGGGCTATACGAGCAGTACTTC. Its protein product is CASSLERGLYEQYF.

This rearrangement joins TRBV2 to TRBJ1-2; 10 bases are shared with TRBD1. Trimming took 3 bases from V and 8 from J; bases not matched to a gene: 3. CDR1 and CDR2 from the germline V gene are SNHLY and FYNNEI. The CDR3 length is 13 residues. This chain's CDR3 is CASSETGGIGYTF. As DNA, the CDR3 is TGTGCCAGCAGTGAGACAGGGGGCATCGGCTACACCTTC.

This sequence joins TRBV28 and TRBJ2-5; no firm D call. The CDR3 is made up of 12 amino acids. From germline, CDR1 is MDHEN and CDR2 SYDVKM. Trimming pared 2 bases from V and 4 bases from J, leaving 5 bases between. CDR3 DNA: TGTGCCAGCAGTTTAACAGTAGAGACCCAGTACTTC. As protein: CASSLTVETQYF.

The chain links TRBV12-5 to TRBJ2-2; D is unresolved. CDR1 and CDR2 (germline): LGHNT, FRNRAP. Trimming cost V 5 bases and J 6 bases, with 10 bases left between them. There are 13 residues in the CDR3. The CDR3 DNA follows: TGTGCTAGTGGTCCGACTCCCTCCGGGGAGCTGTTTTTT. Translating it yields CASGPTPSGELFF.